These 26 T cell receptor beta chains share one sample of origin, sequenced in a study of identical twins. TCRdb reprocessed the 5' RACE reads via MiXCR and lists one record per CDR3 protein. The repertoire consists of 470,000 or so distinct CDR3 sequences, with 20% to 25% occurring once and the leading ten covering about 2.9%. The data were also submitted as part of a second study, on T cells expressing NK-cell markers.

The sequencing input was CD4+ T cells sorted from blood. These receptors came from a young woman in good health.

The rearrangement joins TRBV2 to TRBJ2-3; D possibly corresponds to TRBD2 (6 bases). V lost 2 bases and J 0 bases, leaving 12 bases between the germline ends. The CDR3 loop spans 16 amino acids. The V gene's germline CDR1 is SNHLY and CDR2 FYNNEI. The CDR3 sequence: CASSERGISSTDTQYF. CDR3 nucleotides: TGTGCCAGCAGTGAACGGGGGATATCTAGCACAGATACGCAGTATTTT.

The rearrangement links TRBV10-1 to TRBJ2-2; D remains ambiguous. This CDR3 is 12 amino acids long. Per the germline V gene, CDR1 is WNHNN and CDR2 is SYGVQD (reference sequence). Trimming pared 6 bases from V and 7 bases from J, leaving 9 bases between. The DNA of the CDR3 is TGCGCCAGCAGCAAACTTGGCGGGGAGCTGTTTTTT. Its protein product is CASSKLGGELFF.

This clonotype occurred once. The chain recombines TRBV5-1 with TRBJ2-5; TRBD2 matches at 9 bases. This CDR3 comprises 14 residues. The germline V gene encodes CDR1 SGHRS and CDR2 YFSETQ. Trimming at V came to 4 bases and at J to 4 bases, leaving 5 bases not matched to a gene. The CDR3 protein is CASSPWREGETQYF. The CDR3 DNA follows: TGCGCCAGCAGCCCGTGGCGGGAGGGAGAGACCCAGTACTTC.

V is TRBV6-2 or TRBV6-3 and J is TRBJ2-7; either TRBD1 or TRBD2 may supply D (5 bases each). The CDR3 consists of 15 residues. The germline V gene has CDR1 MNHEY and CDR2 SVGEGT. With 6 bases removed from V and 3 bases from J, the gap between germline ends came to 18 bases. Here the CDR3 DNA reads TGTGCCAGCAGGCCGAGAGGGGAGCCCGTCTACGAGCAGTACTTC. Protein: CASRPRGEPVYEQYF.

This clonotype showed up many times. This sequence joins TRBV12-3 or TRBV12-4 and TRBJ2-5; TRBD2 aligns across 10 bases. V shed 6 bases, J shed 5 bases, and the junction held 6 bases outside the gene matches. CDR3 length: 14 residues. Written as DNA, the CDR3 is TGTGCCAGCAGATCTAGCGGGAGTCGGGAGACCCAGTACTTC. This codes for CASRSSGSRETQYF.

This clonotype was seen a handful of times. The chain employs TRBV9 and TRBJ2-2, with 9 nucleotides matching TRBD2. Germline V gene lookup returns CDR1 SGDLS and CDR2 YYNGEE. With V trimmed by 4 bases and J by 6 bases, 10 bases remained unmatched. This CDR3 is 16 amino acids long. CDR3 DNA: TGTGCCAGCAGCACCCGGACTAGCGCCTCCGCCGGGGAGCTGTTTTTT. Amino acids: CASSTRTSASAGELFF.

The rearrangement joins TRBV23-1 to TRBJ1-5; TRBD1 matches 7 bases. TRBV23-1 is filed as an ORF, its function uncertain. This CDR3 spans 15 amino acids. After removal of 3 bases from V and 2 bases from J, the junction contained 4 bases not matched to a gene. This CDR3 is CASSQTGTGNQPQHF. Here the CDR3 DNA reads TGCGCCAGCAGTCAGACGGGGACAGGCAATCAGCCCCAGCATTTT.

The chain joins TRBV5-4 to TRBJ2-1; weak D call: TRBD2 (5 bases). The CDR3 consists of 13 residues. Trimming removed 3 bases at V and 11 bases at J, with 15 bases between. Per germline, CDR1 SGHNT and CDR2 YYREEE (reference sequence). This chain's CDR3 is CASSSTGNSQQFF. The CDR3 region has the DNA TGTGCCAGCAGCTCCACGGGGAATTCACAGCAGTTCTTC. The whole variable domain, filled in from reference TRBV5-4 and TRBJ2-1, reads ETGVTQSPTHLIKTRGQQVTLRCSSQSGHNTVSWYQQALGQGPQFIFQYYREEENGRGNFPPRFSGLQFPNYSSELNVNALELDDSALYLCASSSTGNSQQFFGPGTRLTVL.

The chain is built from TRBV12-3 or TRBV12-4 and TRBJ1-5; D uncertain. V gave up 5 bases and J gave up 2 bases, with 13 bases separating them. The CDR3 is 15 amino acids. This chain's CDR3 is CASSVAADRNQPQHF. The CDR3 region has the DNA TGTGCCAGCAGTGTGGCGGCGGACCGCAATCAGCCCCAGCATTTT.

The chain links TRBV11-2 to TRBJ2-5; TRBD2 is a possible D gene (6 bases). Per germline, CDR1 SGHAT and CDR2 FQNNGV. The germline V and J ends were trimmed by 0 bases and 9 bases, with 26 bases remaining between them. This CDR3 is 18 amino acids long. CDR3 region: CASSLERGIQSKGGSQYF. The CDR3 DNA reads TGTGCCAGCAGCTTAGAGAGAGGTATTCAATCCAAAGGAGGGTCCCAGTACTTC. Filled out from reference TRBV11-2 and TRBJ2-5, the complete variable domain reads EAGVAQSPRYKIIEKRQSVAFWCNPISGHATLYWYQQILGQGPKLLIQFQNNGVVDDSQLPKDRFSAERLKGVDSTLKIQPAKLEDSAVYLCASSLERGIQSKGGSQYFGPGTRLLVL.

This clonotype was observed once. The chain is built from TRBV18 and TRBJ2-7; D is unclear. CDR3 length: 13 residues. Trimming left V 1 base short and J 6 bases short, with 10 bases between. Germline CDR1 KGHSH, CDR2 LQKENI. CDR3 residues: CASSPRQESEQYF. The CDR3 nucleotides are TGTGCCAGCTCACCACGCCAGGAAAGCGAGCAGTACTTC.

This chain joins TRBV7-9 and TRBJ2-3; 11 bases agree with TRBD2. Germline V CDR1 and CDR2: SEHNR, FQNEAQ (reference sequence). This CDR3 is built from 15 residues. J was trimmed by 4 bases and V by 6 bases; bases with no gene match: 6. This CDR3 is CASSRSGGVADTQYF. The CDR3 DNA follows: TGTGCCAGCAGTCGTAGCGGGGGGGTTGCAGATACGCAGTATTTT.

Only one count was recorded for this clonotype. This chain connects TRBV20-1 to TRBJ2-3; 7 nucleotides line up with TRBD2. The CDR3 length is 15 residues. Trimming cost V 6 bases and J 6 bases; bases outside gene matches: 15. Germline CDR1 reads DFQATT; CDR2 reads SNEGSKA (reference sequence). The CDR3 reads CSAPLSSGTGDTQYF. DNA for the CDR3: TGCAGTGCACCCCTATCTAGCGGTACGGGTGATACGCAGTATTTT.

This clonotype was seen only a few times. The chain is built from TRBV6-2 or TRBV6-3 and TRBJ2-1, with D perhaps being TRBD1 or TRBD2 (5 bases each). The CDR3 spans 14 residues. Deletions cut 8 bases from V and 2 bases from J, with 13 bases between. Per the germline V gene, CDR1 is MNHEY and CDR2 is SVGEGT. The DNA of the CDR3 is TGTGCCAGCCTAACCGGGACCCCCTACAATGAGCAGTTCTTC. Protein: CASLTGTPYNEQFF.

This clonotype has ten or more counts. The CDR3 here is CSARDGADTQYF. The CDR3 DNA reads as TGCAGTGCTAGAGATGGGGCAGATACGCAGTATTTT. The J gene is TRBJ2-3, the V gene TRBV20-1; D gene uncertain. This CDR3 spans 12 amino acids. V dropped 0 bases and J dropped 4 bases, with 5 bases sitting between them. Germline CDR1 DFQATT, CDR2 SNEGSKA (reference sequence).

This clonotype showed up just once. The chain carries TRBV7-8 and TRBJ2-1, with TRBD2 matching 7 bases. The CDR3 has 16 residues. CDR1 and CDR2 (germline): SGHVS, FQNEAQ. With V trimmed by 5 bases and J by 7 bases, 14 bases remained unmatched. The CDR3 sequence: CASSLYRGSGKNEQFF. In DNA, the CDR3 is TGTGCCAGCAGCCTGTATCGGGGCAGCGGGAAAAATGAGCAGTTCTTC.

J is TRBJ2-7 and V is TRBV5-1; no clear D gene. Germline V CDR1 and CDR2: SGHRS, YFSETQ. The CDR3 is made up of 13 amino acids. V lost 0 bases, J lost 6 bases, and 10 bases lay in between. CDR3 coding DNA: TGCGCCAGCAGCTTGGCCAGAACGGCCGAGCAGTACTTC. Encoded protein: CASSLARTAEQYF.

CDR3 sequence reads: CASSVGSPGSYEQYF. CDR3 in DNA: TGTGCCAGCAGTGTAGGATCTCCGGGATCCTACGAGCAGTACTTC. This sequence joins TRBV12-3 or TRBV12-4 and TRBJ2-7; possibly TRBD2 for D (5 bases). The CDR3 sequence is 15 residues long. V lost 5 bases and J 1 base, leaving 15 bases between the germline ends.

This clonotype has a handful of counts. This chain joins TRBV20-1 and TRBJ2-7; possible D gene TRBD2, 6 bases. The germline V gene has CDR1 DFQATT and CDR2 SNEGSKA (reference sequence). The CDR3 has 17 amino acids. The V end lost 1 base, the J end lost 2 bases, and 21 bases lay between the germline ends. CDR3 residues: CSARGGVGARGAYEQYF. The CDR3 coding sequence is TGCAGTGCTAGAGGGGGGGTCGGGGCCCGAGGAGCCTACGAGCAGTACTTC.

This chain connects TRBV10-3 to TRBJ2-7; the D is unclear. The length of the CDR3 is 13 residues. CDR1 and CDR2 from the germline V gene are ENHRY and SYGVKD. Deletions cut 3 bases from V and 2 bases from J, with 8 bases between. The DNA of the CDR3 is TGTGCCATCAGTGACTCCGCAGCCTACGAGCAGTACTTC. This gives the protein CAISDSAAYEQYF.

This clonotype has more than one count but fewer than ten. V gene TRBV5-1 combines with J gene TRBJ1-2; 10 positions agree with TRBD1. The germline CDR1 and CDR2 sequences are SGHRS and YFSETQ. J lost 8 bases, V lost 4 bases, and 5 bases had no gene match. The CDR3 has 13 amino acids. CDR3: CASSPGQGEGYTF. CDR3 nucleotides: TGCGCCAGCAGCCCCGGACAGGGGGAAGGCTACACCTTC.

The table lists this clonotype with a few counts. V is TRBV6-1 and J is TRBJ2-2, with 7 bases that match TRBD1. The CDR3 is 14 residues long. In germline, CDR1 is MNHNS, CDR2 SASEGT. J lost 4 bases, V lost 5 bases, and 4 bases had no gene match. The DNA for the CDR3 is TGTGCCAGCAGTCGACAGGGATCCACCGGGGAGCTGTTTTTT. Translation: CASSRQGSTGELFF.

This chain links TRBV2 with TRBJ1-1; D unresolved. The CDR3 has 11 residues. Germline V gives CDR1 SNHLY, CDR2 FYNNEI. Trimming removed 4 bases at V and 9 bases at J, with 9 bases between. CDR3 in amino acids: CASSGQVKAFF. The CDR3 DNA reads as TGTGCCAGCAGTGGCCAGGTTAAAGCTTTCTTT.

The chain joins TRBV20-1 to TRBJ2-7; TRBD2 matches 9 bases. The germline gives CDR1 DFQATT, CDR2 SNEGSKA (reference sequence). The CDR3 extends over 14 amino acids. V was clipped by 3 bases and J by 4 bases; unmatched bases: 7. CDR3 bases: TGCAGTGCTAGGCGAGCGGGAGGAGAATACGAGCAGTACTTC. Encoded protein: CSARRAGGEYEQYF.

The chain combines TRBV9 with TRBJ2-1, with unresolved D. V shed 0 bases and J shed 8 bases, with 15 bases lying between them. CDR3 length equals 15 residues. Germline CDR1 and CDR2: SGDLS and YYNGEE. The CDR3, as DNA: TGTGCCAGCAGCGTAGTAGCTAGTGGGCCCCATGAGCAGTTCTTC. It encodes CASSVVASGPHEQFF.

This clonotype was observed a handful of times. The chain couples TRBV4-3 to TRBJ1-2, with a possible D match to TRBD1 (6 bases). The V end lost 0 bases, the J end lost 2 bases, and 10 bases lay between the germline ends. CDR1 LGHNA and CDR2 YSLEER come from the germline V gene. The CDR3 consists of 15 residues. In DNA form, the CDR3 reads TGCGCCAGCAGCCAAGATTTCGGGGGCAACTATGGCTACACCTTC. Translation gives CASSQDFGGNYGYTF.